This TCR beta chain was recovered during a study of cytomegalovirus exposure and HLA in healthy donors. About this clone itself: The antigen is not known.

General study points: The authors excluded some V segments, including TRBV6-2 and TRBV6-3, as indistinguishable. TCR beta V- and J-gene trimming, according to a later analysis, was linked to a missense DCLRE1C variant. Later on, an analysis tied 15,000 to 20,000 TCR beta sequences to HLA alleles at 0.05 false discovery rate. The dataset shows that most TCR sequences were rare, while some public TCRs occurred in many donors.

This CDR3 spans 14 amino acids. Germline assignment: CDR1 MNHNS and CDR2 SASEGT. The V gene lost 7 bases and the J gene lost 1 base, with 14 bases spanning the gap. The PCR made use of 60 Vbeta and 13 Jbeta primers. The protocol was immunoSEQ multiplex PCR, while the TCRdb copy is restricted to in-frame clones and leaves out a portion. The profile covers roughly 81,000 clones, with 60% to 80% appearing a single time and around 2% taken by the ten largest. The rearrangement joins TRBV6-1 to TRBJ2-7; weak D call: TRBD1 (6 bases). Sequencing was done on a sample of PBMCs. This sequence was found in a boy younger than 18 in good health and CMV-seronegative. The CDR3: CASNTGQASYEQYF. The CDR3 DNA reads as TGTGCCAGCAATACGGGACAAGCTTCCTACGAGCAGTACTTC.